This TCR beta chain derives from a study of blood T cell repertoires in COVID-19 (dated by TCRdb to the early 2020s). Background on the whole study: Samples covering the acute and convalescent phases of COVID-19 were provided by collaborators in the United States, Italy and Spain. HLA class I and class II types, where available, came from metadata supplied by the sample provider rather than from assay-based typing. The repertoires were released in a freely available public database intended as a resource for research on the immune response to SARS-CoV-2. A de-identified subject ID, COVID-19 status, age in years and sex were almost always included in the sample metadata. The dataset comprised deeply sampled blood TCRbeta repertoires from subjects exposed to, actively infected with, or recovered from COVID-19. The samples were drawn from the first 160 participants of the ongoing ImmuneRACE study and from 1,254 subjects provided by 6 global collaborators. The material from the prospective study consisted of cDNA or gDNA derived from T cells, B-cell-depleted T cells, or PBMCs.

The CDR3 goes from the cysteine to the phenylalanine over 15 residues. The kept DNA is CDR3 alone, 45 bases in frame from the first base. Trimming removed 5 bases from V and 5 bases from J; the gene matches leave 6 bases unexplained. The germline V gene gives CDR1 as SGHVS and CDR2 as FNYEAQ. The immunoSEQ Assay, a bias-controlled multiplex PCR, was used to amplify TCRbeta CDR3 regions from genomic DNA. Under the source paper's analysis protocol: The number of nucleated cells in each sample was estimated from the amplification of reference gene primers within the assay. To quantify the absolute abundance of each unique TCRbeta CDR3 rearrangement, sequence reads were collapsed and filtered. For each sample, productive Simpson clonality was calculated by taking the square root of Simpson's diversity index across productive rearrangements. Sourced from immuneACCESS, this table was stored by TCRdb with only in-frame sequences that have V and J called. A share of the clones is absent; for the studies checked, an unresolved V gene accounts for under half, and the remainder has no known explanation. The DNA gave D and trimming, while V, J and clone size come from that table. The sample has roughly 290,000 clones on record, roughly 87% of them singletons. Clones ranked in the top ten supply 6% to 7% of the sample.

Participants in the prospective study were aged about 18 to 100 years, lived in about two dozen United States geographic areas, and enrolled through a virtual design. In the prospective study, participants were assigned to cohorts based on the clinical history participants reported in a screening survey and a study questionnaire. ImmuneRACE Cohort 3 recovered participants were defined by two consecutive negative NP/OP PCR tests, healthcare professional clearance, or symptom resolution. In the prospective study, whole blood, serum and a nasopharyngeal or oropharyngeal swab were collected from each participant by mobile phlebotomists. Additional blood draws and questionnaires over a 2-month period could optionally be provided by prospective study participants. Before DNA extraction, blood samples from the prospective study were shipped at room temperature or frozen. What the research found in general, with its limitations: How much clinical and demographic metadata was included differed by source and by participant, and the metadata was provided uncurated.

Note on this clone: It lacks a known antigen. Base qualities were left out, and no much larger clone turns up one base away.

The sequence came from a woman aged 40 to 50 who had recovered from COVID-19. The source material was PBMCs or T cells enriched from blood (not recorded which). The V and J segments used are TRBV7-6 and TRBJ1-4; the junction holds 9 bases that match TRBD1. The bases are TGTGCCAGCAGCGCGTCGACAGGGGGGAATGAAAAACTGTTTTTT. This translates into CASSASTGGNEKLFF.